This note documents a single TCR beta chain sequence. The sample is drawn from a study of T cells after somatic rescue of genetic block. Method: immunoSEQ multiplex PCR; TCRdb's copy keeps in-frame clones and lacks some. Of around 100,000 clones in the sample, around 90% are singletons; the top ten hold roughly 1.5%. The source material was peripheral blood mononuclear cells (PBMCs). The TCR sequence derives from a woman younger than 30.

CDR3 residues: CASSSDRVRTGELFF. CDR3 coding DNA: TGTGCCAGCAGCAGCGACAGGGTCAGGACCGGGGAGCTGTTTTTT. The chain couples TRBV9 to TRBJ2-2, with 7 bases that match TRBD1. With V trimmed by 4 bases and J by 5 bases, 8 bases remained unmatched. CDR1 is SGDLS, CDR2 YYNGEE, per germline. This CDR3 region has 15 residues.